This section outlines one T cell receptor beta chain sequence together with its context. What it binds is not known. The data stem from a study of T cell responses to AZD1222 COVID-19 vaccine. V was pared by 6 bases and J by 5 bases, with 19 bases between. This CDR3 contains 15 residues. Germline assignment: CDR1 KGHSH and CDR2 LQKENI. Libraries were prepared by immunoSEQ multiplex PCR; TCRdb keeps only in-frame clonotypes and omits some of them. The repertoire holds some 74,000 clones, with 87% as singletons. The study's findings and limits: Donors, mostly white British, included more females; clonal diversity was possibly underestimated.

This rearrangement joins TRBV18 to TRBJ1-2; tentative D call: TRBD1 (5 bases). The specimen was peripheral blood, collected 28 days after the second AZD1222 dose. This sequence was found in an adult who received the AZD1222 COVID-19 vaccine. In nucleotides, the CDR3 is TGTGCCAGCTCCCCCCCGAGGGGCGTAGGTTATGGCTACACCTTC. Translation: CASSPPRGVGYGYTF.